These 32 T cell receptor beta chains share one sample of origin, sequenced in a study of cytomegalovirus exposure and HLA in healthy donors. The PCR contained 60 Vbeta and 13 Jbeta primers. Here immunoSEQ multiplex PCR was the method, and the copy in TCRdb shows in-frame clones only, minus some. The sample has about 98,000 clones; approximately 87% are singletons. The sequenced sample consisted of PBMCs. These receptors were obtained from a man in his forties in good health and CMV-seronegative.

The CDR3 DNA is TGTGCCTGGAGTTTAGGTATTGACAGTAACACTGAAGCTTTCTTT. It codes for CAWSLGIDSNTEAFF. The chain employs TRBV30 and TRBJ1-1; tentative D call: TRBD1 (5 bases). With 2 bases removed from V and 2 bases from J, the gap between germline ends came to 15 bases. The CDR3 runs 15 residues. Germline V gene data show CDR1 as GTSNPN and CDR2 as SVGIG (reference sequence). Supplemented by reference TRBV30 and TRBJ1-1, the full variable domain reads SQTIHQWPATLVQPVGSPLSLECTVEGTSNPNLYWYRQAAGRGLQLLFYSVGIGQISSEVPQNLSASRPQDRQFILSSKKLLLSDSGFYLCAWSLGIDSNTEAFFGQGTRLTVV.

V and J are TRBV9 and TRBJ2-7; 9 bases match TRBD2. In germline, CDR1 is SGDLS, CDR2 YYNGEE. V shed 5 bases, J shed 3 bases, and the junction held 9 bases outside the gene matches. The CDR3 covers 15 residues. The CDR3 spells CASSLSGGPNYEQYF. The CDR3 DNA is TGTGCCAGCAGTTTGAGCGGGGGGCCTAACTACGAGCAGTACTTC.

The chain recombines TRBV10-1 with TRBJ2-2, with TRBD2 matching 12 bases. This CDR3 is 17 amino acids long. Trimming cost V 4 bases and J 1 base; bases outside gene matches: 4. Germline V CDR1 and CDR2: WNHNN, SYGVQD (reference sequence). CDR3 sequence: CASSVLAGGLNTGELFF. The DNA for the CDR3 is TGCGCCAGCAGTGTACTAGCGGGGGGACTGAACACCGGGGAGCTGTTTTTT.

The gene calls are TRBV7-9 and TRBJ1-1; D unresolved. Germline assignment: CDR1 SEHNR and CDR2 FQNEAQ (reference sequence). Trimming shortened V by 0 bases and J by 4 bases, and 9 bases separated the two germline ends. The CDR3 consists of 14 residues. The CDR3 is CASSLAGVSTEAFF. In nucleotides, the CDR3 is TGTGCCAGCAGCTTAGCCGGGGTGTCCACTGAAGCTTTCTTT.

The V gene is TRBV5-4, the J gene TRBJ1-2; 8 positions match TRBD1. CDR1 is SGHNT, CDR2 YYREEE, per germline (reference sequence). V dropped 2 bases and J dropped 3; count of bases not matched to a gene: 6. This CDR3 has 15 amino acids. The CDR3 DNA is TGTGCCAGCAGCTTACCAGCAGGGGGCGACTATGGCTACACCTTC. Translating it yields CASSLPAGGDYGYTF.

The V and J genes are TRBV5-1 and TRBJ2-2, with D perhaps matching TRBD1 (6 bases). The length of the CDR3 is 15 residues. The germline CDR1 and CDR2 sequences are SGHRS and YFSETQ. Trimming removed 0 bases from V and 3 bases from J, with 9 bases in between. CDR3 coding DNA: TGCGCCAGCAGCTTGGAAGGGGGTGACACCGGGGAGCTGTTTTTT. Protein product: CASSLEGGDTGELFF.

The sample holds a few counts of this clone. V gene TRBV19 combines with J gene TRBJ2-3; 8 nucleotides align to TRBD2. Losses at the gene ends were 3 bases for V and 4 bases for J; bases not matched to a gene: 9. The CDR3 loop spans 16 amino acids. CDR1 is LNHDA, CDR2 SQIVND, per germline (reference sequence). This CDR3 reads CASSIGGGSVADTQYF. The CDR3 nucleotides are TGTGCCAGTAGTATTGGCGGGGGGTCTGTGGCAGATACGCAGTATTTT.

This clone was seen only once. The chain is built from TRBV9 and TRBJ2-7; D possibly corresponds to TRBD2 (6 bases). The germline V gene has CDR1 SGDLS and CDR2 YYNGEE. The germline V and J ends were trimmed by 4 bases and 3 bases, with 11 bases remaining between them. The CDR3 is made up of 13 amino acids. CDR3 bases: TGTGCCAGCAGCCCCGGGGGAAACTACGAGCAGTACTTC. As protein: CASSPGGNYEQYF.

This clone occurred once. This chain links TRBV30 with TRBJ2-3; 12 bases line up with TRBD2. Germline V gives CDR1 GTSNPN, CDR2 SVGIG (reference sequence). After removal of 5 bases from V and 0 bases from J, the junction contained 6 bases not matched to a gene. This CDR3 has 16 residues. DNA of the CDR3: TGTGCCTGGGGACTAGCGGGGATGCTAAGCACAGATACGCAGTATTTT. Amino acid sequence: CAWGLAGMLSTDTQYF.

The gene calls are TRBV18 and TRBJ2-2; D call uncertain. Germline-derived CDR1 and CDR2 are KGHSH and LQKENI. This CDR3 comprises 16 residues. V was cut by 2 bases and J by 7 bases, with 17 bases left in between. The CDR3 nucleotides are TGTGCCAGCTCACCAGTTCCGGATACTGGAGACGGGGAGCTGTTTTTT. It codes for CASSPVPDTGDGELFF.

V and J are TRBV4-3 and TRBJ2-2; the match to TRBD1 covers 11 bases. Germline V lookup: CDR1 LGHNA, CDR2 YSLEER. This CDR3 has 17 amino acids. V gave up 4 bases and J gave up 3 bases; unmatched junction bases: 7. Here the CDR3 DNA reads TGCGCCAGCAGCCGGCAGGACAGGGGGCGATACACCGGGGAGCTGTTTTTT. Its protein product is CASSRQDRGRYTGELFF.

The V gene is TRBV18, the J gene TRBJ1-1, with unresolved D. V gave up 0 bases and J gave up 4 bases, with 6 bases separating them. CDR3 length: 13 residues. In germline, CDR1 is KGHSH, CDR2 LQKENI. CDR3 region: CASSPPRSTEAFF. In DNA form, the CDR3 reads TGTGCCAGCTCACCACCCCGGAGCACTGAAGCTTTCTTT.

This clone turned up a few times. The gene calls are TRBV4-2 and TRBJ1-1; TRBD1 is a possible D gene (5 bases). This CDR3 has 13 residues. Germline V CDR1 and CDR2: LGHNA, YNFKEQ. Trimming shortened V by 1 base and J by 11 bases, and 14 bases separated the two germline ends. The CDR3 here is CASSQVVSTEAFF. CDR3 coding DNA: TGTGCCAGCAGCCAAGTAGTGTCGACAGAGGCTTTCTTT.

This sequence joins TRBV29-1 and TRBJ1-5, with D tentatively TRBD1 (5 bases). Trimming took off 1 base at V and 5 bases at J, with 9 bases between the two ends. This CDR3 is 13 amino acids long. Germline CDR1 is SQVTM and CDR2 is ANQGSEA. The CDR3 is CSVEVSGDQPQHF. CDR3 nucleotide sequence: TGCAGCGTTGAAGTATCGGGGGATCAGCCCCAGCATTTT.

This sequence joins TRBV6-5 and TRBJ2-3, with 9 bases fitting TRBD2. From germline, CDR1 is MNHEY and CDR2 SVGAGI. The length of the CDR3 is 15 residues. Germline trimming cut 2 bases from V and 4 bases from J; bases unmatched to any gene: 4. The CDR3 is CASSYGAGGPDTQYF. The CDR3 bases are TGTGCCAGCAGTTACGGGGCGGGGGGGCCAGATACGCAGTATTTT.

V gene TRBV7-6 combines with J gene TRBJ2-7; TRBD1 matches 7 bases. This CDR3 spans 14 amino acids. Germline V gives CDR1 SGHVS, CDR2 FNYEAQ. With V trimmed by 5 bases and J by 3 bases, 7 bases remained unmatched. The CDR3 spells CASSPKGQSYEQYF. The CDR3 DNA sequence: TGTGCCAGCAGCCCCAAGGGACAGAGCTACGAGCAGTACTTC.

The chain joins TRBV5-4 to TRBJ1-2; a possible D gene is TRBD1 (5 bases). Per the germline V gene, CDR1 is SGHNT and CDR2 is YYREEE (reference sequence). With 7 bases removed from V and 2 bases from J, the gap between germline ends came to 9 bases. The CDR3 has 12 amino acids. The CDR3 spells CASLPGNYGYTF. As DNA, the CDR3 is TGTGCCAGCCTCCCAGGGAACTATGGCTACACCTTC. Full variable domain (remainder filled in from reference TRBV5-4 and TRBJ1-2): ETGVTQSPTHLIKTRGQQVTLRCSSQSGHNTVSWYQQALGQGPQFIFQYYREEENGRGNFPPRFSGLQFPNYSSELNVNALELDDSALYLCASLPGNYGYTFGSGTRLTVV.

This sequence joins TRBV7-9 and TRBJ2-7; 11 nucleotides align to TRBD1. The V and J ends lost 1 base and 5 bases, in that order; junction bases with no gene match: 4. The CDR3 is made up of 15 amino acids. Germline assignment: CDR1 SEHNR and CDR2 FQNEAQ (reference sequence). The CDR3 here is CASSLVGTGGHEQYF. The CDR3 region has the DNA TGTGCCAGCAGCTTAGTGGGGACAGGGGGTCACGAGCAGTACTTC. Supplemented by reference TRBV7-9 and TRBJ2-7, the full variable domain reads DTGVSQNPRHKITKRGQNVTFRCDPISEHNRLYWYRQTLGQGPEFLTYFQNEAQLEKSRLLSDRFSAERPKGSFSTLEIQRTEQGDSAMYLCASSLVGTGGHEQYFGPGTRLTVT.

The V call is TRBV5-1, the J call TRBJ1-1; 7 bases fit TRBD1. V lost 0 bases and J lost 3; bases outside the gene matches: 2. Per germline, CDR1 SGHRS and CDR2 YFSETQ. The CDR3 totals 14 residues. This CDR3 is CASSLVGQYTEAFF. The CDR3 nucleotides read TGCGCCAGCAGCTTGGTGGGACAGTACACTGAAGCTTTCTTT.

This clone showed up just a few times. J is TRBJ2-5 and V is TRBV19; 9 positions match TRBD1. This CDR3 is built from 17 residues. Trimming at V came to 1 base and at J to 2 bases, leaving 8 bases not matched to a gene. Germline-derived CDR1 and CDR2 are LNHDA and SQIVND (reference sequence). CDR3 DNA: TGTGCCAGTAGTATAGTGGTCACAGGGGGCGTTCAAGAGACCCAGTACTTC. Translating it yields CASSIVVTGGVQETQYF.

The chain employs TRBV29-1 and TRBJ2-1; TRBD2 agrees at 8 bases. CDR3 length equals 14 residues. Per the germline V gene, CDR1 is SQVTM and CDR2 is ANQGSEA. Germline trimming cut 6 bases from V and 2 bases from J; bases unmatched to any gene: 6. CDR3 coding DNA: TGCAGCGTCGTAACTAGCGGAGCCTACAATGAGCAGTTCTTC. Protein sequence: CSVVTSGAYNEQFF.

The chain recombines TRBV18 with TRBJ2-1; D may be TRBD2 (7 bases). V was clipped by 3 bases and J by 2 bases, with 11 bases between them. This CDR3 region has 15 residues. Germline CDR1 and CDR2: KGHSH and LQKENI. The CDR3 DNA follows: TGTGCCAGCTCACCTTCCGGGGGGCCCTACAATGAGCAGTTCTTC. Its translation: CASSPSGGPYNEQFF.

V and J are TRBV7-9 and TRBJ2-2, with 9 bases aligning to TRBD1. The CDR3 is 18 amino acids. Germline values: CDR1 SEHNR, CDR2 FQNEAQ (reference sequence). V was pared by 5 bases and J by 6 bases, with 16 bases of the junction left unmatched. As DNA, the CDR3 is TGTGCCAGCAGCAGGAGCTGGGACAGGGTTGTTGTGGCCGGGGAGCTGTTTTTT. It is translated as CASSRSWDRVVVAGELFF.

The rearrangement links TRBV7-3 to TRBJ2-7; possible D gene TRBD1, 6 bases. Germline V gene data show CDR1 as SGHTA and CDR2 as FQGTGA. Trimming cost V 2 bases and J 5 bases, with 10 bases left between them. The CDR3 runs to 13 residues. CDR3 region: CASSLSGANEQYF. As DNA, the CDR3 is TGTGCCAGCAGCTTATCAGGGGCCAACGAGCAGTACTTC.

The table lists this clone with a count of one. This chain joins TRBV27 and TRBJ1-6; D gene uncertain. The germline V gene has CDR1 MNHEY and CDR2 SMNVEV (reference sequence). Trimming pared 2 bases from V and 7 bases from J, leaving 15 bases between. CDR3 size: 16 residues. CDR3 sequence: CASSLAGRSANSPLHF. CDR3 sequence (DNA): TGTGCCAGCAGTTTAGCGGGGAGGTCGGCGAATTCACCCCTCCACTTT.

V and J are TRBV2 and TRBJ1-2; TRBD1 is a possible D gene (6 bases). Germline V gene lookup returns CDR1 SNHLY and CDR2 FYNNEI. The CDR3 is 13 residues long. Trimming removed 7 bases at V and 8 bases at J, with 17 bases between. CDR3 sequence reads: CASNVGRTVGYTF. CDR3 bases: TGTGCCAGCAACGTAGGTCGGACAGTCGGCTACACCTTC.

This clone appeared a single time. V is TRBV4-2 and J is TRBJ2-3, with unresolved D. The CDR3 runs to 12 residues. Germline lookup yields CDR1 LGHNA and CDR2 YNFKEQ. Trimming took 3 bases from V and 5 from J, leaving 6 bases between them. This CDR3 reads CASSHPGDTQYF. CDR3 DNA: TGTGCCAGCAGCCACCCCGGAGATACGCAGTATTTT.

The J gene is TRBJ2-7, the V gene TRBV5-4; 8 positions match TRBD1. This CDR3 contains 14 residues. CDR1 is SGHNT, CDR2 YYREEE, per germline (reference sequence). V shed 4 bases, J shed 3 bases, and the junction held 6 bases outside the gene matches. Here the CDR3 reads CASSGAGTGYEQYF. CDR3 in DNA: TGTGCCAGCAGCGGAGCCGGGACAGGCTACGAGCAGTACTTC.

The gene calls are TRBV5-1 and TRBJ2-7; D is possibly TRBD1 (5 bases). This CDR3 comprises 16 residues. Trimming left V 4 bases short and J 2 bases short, with 19 bases between. The germline gives CDR1 SGHRS, CDR2 YFSETQ. This CDR3 is CASSPSKGLATYEQYF. DNA of the CDR3: TGCGCCAGCAGCCCCTCTAAGGGGCTTGCAACCTACGAGCAGTACTTC.

The rearrangement uses TRBV27 and TRBJ1-6; a weak D match, TRBD1 (5 bases). Germline V gene lookup returns CDR1 MNHEY and CDR2 SMNVEV (reference sequence). Trimming took 2 bases from V and 3 from J, leaving 8 bases between them. CDR3 size: 15 residues. DNA for the CDR3: TGTGCCAGCAGTTTAGGGGCAGGCTATAATTCACCCCTCCACTTT. It specifies CASSLGAGYNSPLHF.

The chain uses TRBV19 and TRBJ1-5; D call uncertain. From germline, CDR1 is LNHDA and CDR2 SQIVND (reference sequence). The CDR3 is 17 amino acids. Trimming left V 5 bases short and J 1 base short, with 18 bases between. CDR3 residues: CASSPGGWFGSNQPQHF. The CDR3 coding sequence is TGTGCCAGTAGTCCAGGTGGGTGGTTTGGGAGCAATCAGCCCCAGCATTTT.

This chain joins TRBV19 and TRBJ2-5; tentatively, D is TRBD2 (6 bases). The J call may be in error: the DNA end matches TRBJ2-7 better. Germline-derived CDR1 and CDR2 are LNHDA and SQIVND (reference sequence). The CDR3 runs to 14 residues. The CDR3 is CASSGRWFPYEQYF. For the CDR3, the DNA is TGTGCCAGTAGTGGGAGGTGGTTCCCTTACGAGCAGTACTTC.